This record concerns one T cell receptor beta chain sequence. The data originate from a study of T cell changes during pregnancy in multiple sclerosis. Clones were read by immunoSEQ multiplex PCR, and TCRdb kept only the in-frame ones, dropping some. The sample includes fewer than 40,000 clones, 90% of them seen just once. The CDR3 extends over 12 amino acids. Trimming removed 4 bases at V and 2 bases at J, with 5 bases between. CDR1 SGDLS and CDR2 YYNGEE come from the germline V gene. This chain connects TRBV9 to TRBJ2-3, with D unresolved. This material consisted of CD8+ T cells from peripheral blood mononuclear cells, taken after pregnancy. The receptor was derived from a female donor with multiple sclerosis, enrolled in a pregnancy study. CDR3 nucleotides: TGTGCCAGCAGCCCCAACACAGATACGCAGTATTTT. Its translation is CASSPNTDTQYF.